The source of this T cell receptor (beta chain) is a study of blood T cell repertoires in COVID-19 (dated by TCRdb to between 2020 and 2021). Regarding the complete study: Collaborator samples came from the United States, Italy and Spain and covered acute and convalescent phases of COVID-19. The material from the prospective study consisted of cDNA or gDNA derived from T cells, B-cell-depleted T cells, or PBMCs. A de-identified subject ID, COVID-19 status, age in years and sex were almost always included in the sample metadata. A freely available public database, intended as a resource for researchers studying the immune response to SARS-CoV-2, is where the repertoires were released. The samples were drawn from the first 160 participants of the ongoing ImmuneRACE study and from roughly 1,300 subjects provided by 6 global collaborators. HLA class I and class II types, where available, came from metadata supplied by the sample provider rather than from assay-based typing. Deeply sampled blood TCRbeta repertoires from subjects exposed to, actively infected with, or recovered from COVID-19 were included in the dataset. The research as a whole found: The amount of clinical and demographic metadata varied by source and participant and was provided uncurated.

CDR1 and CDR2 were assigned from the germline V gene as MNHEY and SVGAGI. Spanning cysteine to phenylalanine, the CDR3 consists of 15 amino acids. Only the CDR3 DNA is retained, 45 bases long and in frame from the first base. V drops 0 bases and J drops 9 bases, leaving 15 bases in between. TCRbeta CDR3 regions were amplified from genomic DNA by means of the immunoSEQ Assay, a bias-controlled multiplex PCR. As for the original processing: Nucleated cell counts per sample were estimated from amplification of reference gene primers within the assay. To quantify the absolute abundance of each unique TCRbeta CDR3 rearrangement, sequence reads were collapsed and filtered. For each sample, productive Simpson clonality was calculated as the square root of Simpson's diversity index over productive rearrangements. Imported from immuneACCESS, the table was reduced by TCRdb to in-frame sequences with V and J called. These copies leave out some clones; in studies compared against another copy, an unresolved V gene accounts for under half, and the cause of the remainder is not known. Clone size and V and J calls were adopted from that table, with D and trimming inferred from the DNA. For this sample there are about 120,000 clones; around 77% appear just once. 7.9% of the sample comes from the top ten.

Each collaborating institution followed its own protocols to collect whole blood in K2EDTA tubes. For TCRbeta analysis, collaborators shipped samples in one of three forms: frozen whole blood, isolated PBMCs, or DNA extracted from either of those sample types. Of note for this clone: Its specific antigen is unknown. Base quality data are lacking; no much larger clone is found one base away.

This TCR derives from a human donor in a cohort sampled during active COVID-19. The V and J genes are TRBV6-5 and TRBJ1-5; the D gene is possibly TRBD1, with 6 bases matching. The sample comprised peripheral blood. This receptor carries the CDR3 CASSYSGGAGGPQHF. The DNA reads TGTGCCAGCAGTTACTCGGGGGGGGCCGGGGGGCCCCAGCATTTT.